The next 9 T cell receptor beta chains were all read from a single sample in a study of blood T cell repertoires in COVID-19. Generated by immunoSEQ multiplex PCR, the TCRdb table keeps only in-frame clones and is missing some. The sample holds about 210,000 clones, more than 80% seen once. Sequenced sample: peripheral blood. These receptors were taken from an elderly woman with COVID-19, enrolled during active disease.

The chain joins TRBV29-1 to TRBJ2-7, with 10 bases that match TRBD1. Germline V gene lookup returns CDR1 SQVTM and CDR2 ANQGSEA. V was pared by 5 bases and J by 3 bases, with 4 bases of the junction left unmatched. This CDR3 is built from 13 residues. This chain's CDR3 is CSVTRTGGYEQYF. The DNA for the CDR3 is TGCAGCGTTACCCGGACAGGGGGCTACGAGCAGTACTTC.

This chain connects TRBV5-4 to TRBJ2-7; 7 bases align to TRBD1. The germline CDR1 and CDR2 sequences are SGHNT and YYREEE (reference sequence). V lost 0 bases and J lost 4; bases outside the gene matches: 7. The CDR3 has 15 residues. This chain's CDR3 is CASSLGGTELYEQYF. The CDR3 nucleotides read TGTGCCAGCAGCTTGGGTGGGACAGAGCTGTACGAGCAGTACTTC.

This chain joins TRBV19 and TRBJ1-5; D possibly corresponds to TRBD1 (5 bases). This CDR3 region has 14 residues. CDR1 and CDR2 (germline): LNHDA, SQIVND (reference sequence). V was shortened by 6 bases and J by 6 bases, with 15 bases between the two germline ends. The CDR3 nucleotides read TGTGCCAGTAGGGAGTGGGGGGGGAGTCAGCCCCAGCATTTT. Translated: CASREWGGSQPQHF.

This chain uses TRBV9 with TRBJ2-3; 16 nucleotides agree with TRBD2. The CDR3 has 18 residues. Germline CDR1 SGDLS, CDR2 YYNGEE. J lost 0 bases, V lost 3 bases, and 4 bases had no gene match. The CDR3 region has the DNA TGTGCCAGCAGCGCCGGGACTAGCGGGGGGGCGAGCACAGATACGCAGTATTTT. Translation: CASSAGTSGGASTDTQYF.

The V gene is TRBV15, the J gene TRBJ2-1; TRBD2 matches 7 bases. The V segment lost 5 bases and the J segment 0 bases; nucleotides outside the gene matches: 13. The CDR3 loop spans 18 amino acids. The V gene's germline CDR1 is LNHNV and CDR2 YYDKDF (reference sequence). The CDR3 is CATSRTSGSSGSYNEQFF. In DNA form, the CDR3 reads TGTGCCACCAGCCGCACGTCTGGTTCTAGCGGCTCCTACAATGAGCAGTTCTTC.

V gene TRBV19 combines with J gene TRBJ1-2; 10 nucleotides line up with TRBD1. Germline V lookup: CDR1 LNHDA, CDR2 SQIVND (reference sequence). Losses at the gene ends were 5 bases for V and 9 bases for J; bases not matched to a gene: 3. The CDR3 extends over 12 amino acids. CDR3 protein: CASSPGQGSYTF. CDR3 sequence (DNA): TGTGCCAGTAGTCCGGGACAGGGGAGCTACACCTTC.

The V and J genes are TRBV4-2 and TRBJ2-2; 7 bases line up with TRBD2. The germline V gene encodes CDR1 LGHNA and CDR2 YNFKEQ. After removal of 5 bases from V and 1 base from J, the junction contained 4 bases not matched to a gene. The CDR3 length is 15 residues. CDR3 DNA sequence: TGTGCCAGCAGCTTGGGCGGGGGGAACACCGGGGAGCTGTTTTTT. Its translation: CASSLGGGNTGELFF.

This clone has only a few counts. The CDR3 is CASRRGTGGVYEQYF. CDR3 nucleotide sequence: TGTGCCAGCAGGCGAGGGACAGGGGGCGTTTACGAGCAGTACTTC. V is TRBV6-5 and J is TRBJ2-7; 12 bases match TRBD1. After removal of 6 bases from V and 4 bases from J, the junction contained 7 bases not matched to a gene. The CDR3 extends over 15 amino acids. The germline gives CDR1 MNHEY, CDR2 SVGAGI.

This clone was recorded once. V usage is TRBV12-3 or TRBV12-4 and J usage is TRBJ1-1; D is uncertain. V was trimmed by 11 bases and J by 2 bases, leaving 15 bases between them. The CDR3 length is 13 residues. CDR3 coding DNA: TGTGCCTCGGGAAGGAAGGTAAACACTGAAGCTTTCTTT. It is translated as CASGRKVNTEAFF.